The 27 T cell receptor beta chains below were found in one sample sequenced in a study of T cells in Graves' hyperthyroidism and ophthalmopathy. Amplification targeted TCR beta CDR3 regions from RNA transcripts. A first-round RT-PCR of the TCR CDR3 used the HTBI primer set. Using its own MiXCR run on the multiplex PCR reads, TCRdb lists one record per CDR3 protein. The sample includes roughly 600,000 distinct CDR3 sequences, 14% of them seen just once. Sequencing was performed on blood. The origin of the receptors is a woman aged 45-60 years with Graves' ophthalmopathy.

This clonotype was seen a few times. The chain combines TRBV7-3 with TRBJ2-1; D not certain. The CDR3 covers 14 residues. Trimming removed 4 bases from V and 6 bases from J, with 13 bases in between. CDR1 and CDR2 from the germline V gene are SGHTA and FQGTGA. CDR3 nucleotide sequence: TGTGCCAGCAGCTCCCCCGGAGAAGCCAATGAGCAGTTCTTC. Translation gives CASSSPGEANEQFF.

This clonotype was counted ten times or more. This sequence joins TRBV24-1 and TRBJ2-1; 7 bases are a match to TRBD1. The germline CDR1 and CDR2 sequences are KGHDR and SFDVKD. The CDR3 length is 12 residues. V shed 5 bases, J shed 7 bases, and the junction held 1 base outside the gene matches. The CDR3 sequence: CATSGGQNEQFF. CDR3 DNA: TGTGCCACCAGTGGGGGACAGAATGAGCAGTTCTTC.

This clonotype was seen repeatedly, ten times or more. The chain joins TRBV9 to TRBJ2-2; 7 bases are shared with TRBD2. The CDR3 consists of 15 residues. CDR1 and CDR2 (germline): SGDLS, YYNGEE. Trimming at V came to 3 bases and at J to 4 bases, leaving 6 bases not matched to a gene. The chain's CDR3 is CASSDRLAGTGELFF. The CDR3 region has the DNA TGTGCCAGCAGCGACAGACTAGCTGGCACCGGGGAGCTGTTTTTT.

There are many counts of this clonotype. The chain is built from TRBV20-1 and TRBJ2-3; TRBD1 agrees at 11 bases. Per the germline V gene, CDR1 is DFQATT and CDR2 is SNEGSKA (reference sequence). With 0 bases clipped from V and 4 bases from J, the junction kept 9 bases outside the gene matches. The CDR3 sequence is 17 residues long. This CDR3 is CSARDWGTGGSADTQYF. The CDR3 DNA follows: TGCAGTGCTAGAGATTGGGGGACAGGGGGAAGCGCAGATACGCAGTATTTT.

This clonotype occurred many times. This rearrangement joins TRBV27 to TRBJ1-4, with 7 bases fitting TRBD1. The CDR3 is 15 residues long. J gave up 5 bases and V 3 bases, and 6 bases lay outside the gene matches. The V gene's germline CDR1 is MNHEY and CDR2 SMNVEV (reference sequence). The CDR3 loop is CASSLRRGLNEKLFF. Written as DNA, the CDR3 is TGTGCCAGCAGTTTGAGGAGGGGGCTAAATGAAAAACTGTTTTTT.

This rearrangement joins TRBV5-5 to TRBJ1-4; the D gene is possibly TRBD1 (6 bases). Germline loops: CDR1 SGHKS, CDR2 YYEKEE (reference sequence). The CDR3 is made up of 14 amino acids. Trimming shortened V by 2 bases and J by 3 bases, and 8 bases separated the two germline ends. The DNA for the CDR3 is TGTGCCAGCAGCTTTTCAGGGGCTAATGAAAAACTGTTTTTT. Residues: CASSFSGANEKLFF. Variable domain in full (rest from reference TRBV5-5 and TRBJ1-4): DAGVTQSPTHLIKTRGQQVTLRCSPISGHKSVSWYQQVLGQGPQFIFQYYEKEERGRGNFPDRFSARQFPNYSSELNVNALLLGDSALYLCASSFSGANEKLFFGSGTQLSVL.

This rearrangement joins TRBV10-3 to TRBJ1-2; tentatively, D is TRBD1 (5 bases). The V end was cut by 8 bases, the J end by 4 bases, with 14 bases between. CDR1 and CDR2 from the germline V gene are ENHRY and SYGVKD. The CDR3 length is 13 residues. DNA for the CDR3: TGTGCCATCTCAGGGCCCAAAGCCTATGGCTACACCTTC. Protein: CAISGPKAYGYTF.

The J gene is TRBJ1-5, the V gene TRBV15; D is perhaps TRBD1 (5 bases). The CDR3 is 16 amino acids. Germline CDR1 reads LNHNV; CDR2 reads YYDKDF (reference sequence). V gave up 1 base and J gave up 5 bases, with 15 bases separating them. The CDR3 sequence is CATSRAGRVQDQPQHF. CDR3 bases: TGTGCCACCAGCAGAGCGGGCAGGGTTCAAGATCAGCCCCAGCATTTT.

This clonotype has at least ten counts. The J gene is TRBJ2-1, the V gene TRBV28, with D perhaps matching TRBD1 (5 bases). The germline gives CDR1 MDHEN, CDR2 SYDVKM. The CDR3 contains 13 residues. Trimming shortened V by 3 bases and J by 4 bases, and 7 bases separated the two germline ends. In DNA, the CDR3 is TGTGCCAGCAGTTTTAACAGGTACAATGAGCAGTTCTTC. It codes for CASSFNRYNEQFF.

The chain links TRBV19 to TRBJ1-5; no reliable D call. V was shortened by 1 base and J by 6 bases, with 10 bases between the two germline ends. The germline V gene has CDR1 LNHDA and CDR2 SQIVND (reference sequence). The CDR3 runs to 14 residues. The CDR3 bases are TGTGCCAGTAGTATAGGGATCAGGAGTCAGCCCCAGCATTTT. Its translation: CASSIGIRSQPQHF.

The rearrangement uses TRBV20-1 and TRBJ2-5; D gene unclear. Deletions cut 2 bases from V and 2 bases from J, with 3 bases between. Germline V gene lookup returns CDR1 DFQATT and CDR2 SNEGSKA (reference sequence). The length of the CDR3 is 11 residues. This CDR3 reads CSARNQETQYF. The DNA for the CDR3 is TGCAGTGCTAGAAATCAAGAGACCCAGTACTTC.

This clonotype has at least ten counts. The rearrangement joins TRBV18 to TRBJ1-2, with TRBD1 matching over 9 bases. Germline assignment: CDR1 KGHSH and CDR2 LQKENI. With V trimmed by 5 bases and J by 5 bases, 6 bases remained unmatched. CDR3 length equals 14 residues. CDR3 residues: CASSTGTGKYGYTF. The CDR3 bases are TGTGCCAGCTCAACAGGGACAGGGAAATATGGCTACACCTTC.

CDR3: CASSQDSFGTEAFF. The DNA for the CDR3 is TGCGCCAGCAGCCAAGATAGCTTCGGCACTGAAGCTTTCTTT. This chain joins TRBV4-3 and TRBJ1-1; D not certain. Germline values: CDR1 LGHNA, CDR2 YSLEER. The CDR3 runs 14 residues. The ends were cut back, 0 bases at V and 4 bases at J, with 9 bases in the middle.

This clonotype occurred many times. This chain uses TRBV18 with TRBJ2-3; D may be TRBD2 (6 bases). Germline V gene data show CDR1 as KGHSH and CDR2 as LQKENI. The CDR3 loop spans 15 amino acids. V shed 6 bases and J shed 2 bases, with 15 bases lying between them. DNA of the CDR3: TGTGCCAGCTCCCACCGGTGGGAGGCCACAGATACGCAGTATTTT. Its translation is CASSHRWEATDTQYF.

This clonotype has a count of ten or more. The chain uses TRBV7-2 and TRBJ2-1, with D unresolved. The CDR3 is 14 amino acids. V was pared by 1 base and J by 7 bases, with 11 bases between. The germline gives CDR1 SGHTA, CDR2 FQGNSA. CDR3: CASSLGSARNEQFF. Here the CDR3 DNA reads TGTGCCAGCAGCTTAGGATCCGCTCGGAATGAGCAGTTCTTC.

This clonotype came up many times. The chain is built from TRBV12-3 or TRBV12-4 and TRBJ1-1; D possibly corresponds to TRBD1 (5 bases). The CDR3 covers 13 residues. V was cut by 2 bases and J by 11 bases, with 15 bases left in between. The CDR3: CASSLIPGQEAFF. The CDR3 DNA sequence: TGTGCCAGCAGTTTAATCCCGGGGCAGGAGGCTTTCTTT.

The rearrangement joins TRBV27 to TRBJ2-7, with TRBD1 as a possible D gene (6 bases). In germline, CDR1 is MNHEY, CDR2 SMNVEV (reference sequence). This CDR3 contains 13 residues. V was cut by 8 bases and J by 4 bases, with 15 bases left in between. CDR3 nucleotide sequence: TGTGCCAGCGGGGGCAGTTCGTCATACGAGCAGTACTTC. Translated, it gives CASGGSSSYEQYF.

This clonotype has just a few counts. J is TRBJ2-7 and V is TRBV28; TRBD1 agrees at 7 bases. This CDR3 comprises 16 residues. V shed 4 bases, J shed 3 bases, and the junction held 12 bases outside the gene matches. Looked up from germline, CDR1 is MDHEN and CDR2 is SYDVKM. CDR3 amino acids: CASSSLGDSDFYEQYF. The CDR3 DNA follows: TGTGCCAGCAGTTCCTTAGGGGACAGTGATTTCTACGAGCAGTACTTC.

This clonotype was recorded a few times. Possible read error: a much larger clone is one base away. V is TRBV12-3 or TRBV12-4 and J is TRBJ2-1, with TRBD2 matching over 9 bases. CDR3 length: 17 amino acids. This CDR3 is CAGSSPTEREAVDEQFF. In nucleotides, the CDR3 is TGTGCCGGCAGTTCGCCCACGGAGCGGGAGGCGGTCGATGAGCAGTTCTTC.

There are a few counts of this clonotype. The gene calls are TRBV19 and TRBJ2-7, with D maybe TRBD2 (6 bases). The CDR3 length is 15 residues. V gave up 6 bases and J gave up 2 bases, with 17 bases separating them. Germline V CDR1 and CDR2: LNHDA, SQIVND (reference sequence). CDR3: CASRRVGTGPYEQYF. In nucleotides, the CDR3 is TGTGCCAGTAGGCGGGTCGGGACTGGCCCCTACGAGCAGTACTTC.

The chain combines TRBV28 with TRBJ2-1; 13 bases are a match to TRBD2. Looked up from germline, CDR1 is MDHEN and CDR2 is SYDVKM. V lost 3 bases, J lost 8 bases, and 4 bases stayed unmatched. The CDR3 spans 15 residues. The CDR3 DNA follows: TGTGCCAGCAGTTTGCTACTAGCGGGAGGGCATGAGCAGTTCTTC. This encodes CASSLLLAGGHEQFF.

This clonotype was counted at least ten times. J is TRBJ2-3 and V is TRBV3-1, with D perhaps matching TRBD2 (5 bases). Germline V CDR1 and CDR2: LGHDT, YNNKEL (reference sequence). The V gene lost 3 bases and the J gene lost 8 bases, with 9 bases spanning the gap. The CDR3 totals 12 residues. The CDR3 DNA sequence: TGTGCCAGCAGCCAGGATGAGGGTACGCAGTATTTT. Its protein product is CASSQDEGTQYF.

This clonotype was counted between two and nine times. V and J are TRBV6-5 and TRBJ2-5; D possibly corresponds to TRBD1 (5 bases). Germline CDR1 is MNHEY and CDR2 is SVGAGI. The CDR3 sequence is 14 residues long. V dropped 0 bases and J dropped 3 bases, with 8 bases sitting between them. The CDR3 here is CASSYSQGKETQYF. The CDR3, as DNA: TGTGCCAGCAGTTACTCCCAGGGTAAAGAGACCCAGTACTTC.

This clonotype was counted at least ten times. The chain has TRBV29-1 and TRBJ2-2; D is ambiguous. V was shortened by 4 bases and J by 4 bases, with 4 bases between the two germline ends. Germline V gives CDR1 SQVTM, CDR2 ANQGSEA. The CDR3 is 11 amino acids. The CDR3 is CSVGGTGELFF. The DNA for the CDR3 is TGCAGCGTTGGTGGCACCGGGGAGCTGTTTTTT.

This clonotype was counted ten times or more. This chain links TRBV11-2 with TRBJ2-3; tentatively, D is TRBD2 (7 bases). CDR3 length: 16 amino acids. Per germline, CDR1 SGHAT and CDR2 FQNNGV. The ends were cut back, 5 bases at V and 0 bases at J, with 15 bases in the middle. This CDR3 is CASSQPGGLSTDTQYF. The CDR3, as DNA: TGTGCCAGCAGCCAACCCGGGGGGCTTAGCACAGATACGCAGTATTTT.

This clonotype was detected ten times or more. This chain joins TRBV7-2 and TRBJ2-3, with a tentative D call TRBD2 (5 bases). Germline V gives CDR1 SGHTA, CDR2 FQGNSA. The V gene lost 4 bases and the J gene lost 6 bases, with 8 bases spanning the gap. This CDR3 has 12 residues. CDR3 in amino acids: CASSSRRDTQYF. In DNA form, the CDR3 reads TGTGCCAGCAGCTCGAGGAGGGATACGCAGTATTTT.

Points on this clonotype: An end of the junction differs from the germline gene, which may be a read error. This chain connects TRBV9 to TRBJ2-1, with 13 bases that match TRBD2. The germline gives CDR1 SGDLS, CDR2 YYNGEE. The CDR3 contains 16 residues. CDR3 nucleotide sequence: TGTGCCAGCAGCGACTCCGGGACTAGCGGGATCAATGAGCGGTTCTTC. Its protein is CASSDSGTSGINERFF.